This is a list of T cell receptor beta chains from one sample in a study of blood T cell repertoires in COVID-19. Assay: immunoSEQ multiplex PCR; the TCRdb copy retains only in-frame clones and omits some. Of 350,000 to 400,000 clones in the sample, over 75% were seen once. The source material was PBMCs or T cells enriched from blood (not recorded which). Every receptor here comes from a man aged 18-30 years who had recovered from COVID-19. Each CDR3 is given with its conserved first and last residue. A D gene is named only where the DNA matches it firmly. Clone size, where shown, is once, few, many, or a class for clones that have expanded.

CASVAGGPRPQHF	TGTGCCAGCGTGGCGGGGGGCCCGAGGCCCCAGCATTTT	NA	TRBV6-5	TRBJ1-5	NA
CAISESGSGGRNSPLHF	TGTGCCATCAGTGAGTCAGGGTCGGGGGGGCGCAATTCACCCCTCCACTTT	NA	TRBV10-3	TRBJ1-6	NA
CASSPGTSGGEETQYF	TGTGCCAGCAGCCCGGGGACTAGCGGGGGGGAAGAGACCCAGTACTTC	TRBD2	TRBV9	TRBJ2-5	NA
CASRPGAAGYTF	TGTGCCAGCAGACCAGGGGCCGCCGGCTACACCTTC	NA	TRBV28	TRBJ1-2	NA
CASSLYEGDGYTF	TGTGCCAGCAGCTTATATGAGGGGGATGGCTACACCTTC	NA	TRBV7-2	TRBJ1-2	NA
CASSLQGAQNEQFF	TGCGCCAGCAGCTTGCAGGGGGCACAGAATGAGCAGTTCTTC	TRBD1	TRBV5-1	TRBJ2-1	NA
CAVQVGQLEAFF	TGTGCAGTACAAGTAGGACAGCTTGAAGCTTTCTTT	NA	TRBV7-9	TRBJ1-1	NA
CASSYSSVYNEQFF	TGTGCCAGCAGTTACTCGTCGGTATACAATGAGCAGTTCTTC	NA	TRBV6-5	TRBJ2-1	NA
CATSTSGSYNEQFF	TGTGCCACCAGCACTAGCGGCTCCTACAATGAGCAGTTCTTC	TRBD2	TRBV15	TRBJ2-1	NA
CASSQSQGARGTQYF	TGCGCCAGCAGTCAATCACAGGGGGCCCGGGGTACGCAGTATTTT	TRBD1	TRBV23-1	TRBJ2-3	NA
CASSPGTLATNEKLFF	TGTGCCAGCAGCCCCGGGACACTAGCAACTAATGAAAAACTGTTTTTT	NA	TRBV3-1/TRBV3-2	TRBJ1-4	NA
CASSLGSGSGETQYF	TGTGCCAGCAGCTTAGGTAGCGGGAGTGGAGAGACCCAGTACTTC	TRBD2	TRBV7-3	TRBJ2-5	NA
CASSPRGAQAFF	TGTGCCAGCAGCCCCAGGGGAGCGCAAGCTTTCTTT	NA	TRBV12-3/TRBV12-4	TRBJ1-1	NA
CASTRGGLSTGELFF	TGTGCCAGCACTCGAGGTGGACTGTCTACCGGGGAGCTGTTTTTT	NA	TRBV6-5	TRBJ2-2	NA
CASSQPFGPLHF	TGTGCCAGCTCACAACCGTTCGGACCCCTCCACTTT	NA	TRBV18	TRBJ1-6	once
CASSGGYRETLHF	TGTGCCAGCAGCGGGGGATACAGGGAGACCCTCCACTTT	NA	TRBV11-2	TRBJ1-6	NA
CASGEGNEQFF	TGTGCCAGTGGAGAGGGCAATGAGCAGTTCTTC	NA	TRBV14	TRBJ2-1	NA
CARSFWGRSSYEQYF	TGTGCCAGAAGCTTCTGGGGGCGTTCGTCCTACGAGCAGTACTTC	NA	TRBV5-3	TRBJ2-7	NA
CASGTPETYEQYF	TGTGCCAGTGGGACTCCGGAGACCTACGAGCAGTACTTC	NA	TRBV27	TRBJ2-7	NA
CASSSPGRGHRNGYTF	TGTGCCAGCAGCTCACCGGGACGGGGACACCGCAATGGCTACACCTTC	NA	TRBV7-9	TRBJ1-2	NA
CASSVTASYNEQFF	TGTGCCAGCAGCGTGACTGCCTCCTACAATGAGCAGTTCTTC	NA	TRBV9	TRBJ2-1	NA
CASSLGQGAGELFF	TGTGCCAGCAGCTTAGGACAGGGGGCCGGGGAGCTGTTTTTT	TRBD1	TRBV5-4	TRBJ2-2	NA
CASSFGTGELFF	TGTGCCAGCAGCTTCGGCACCGGGGAGCTGTTTTTT	NA	TRBV7-3	TRBJ2-2	NA
CASSVEGARSDTQYF	TGCGCCAGCAGCGTCGAGGGGGCAAGGTCAGATACGCAGTATTTT	TRBD1	TRBV10-1	TRBJ2-3	once
CASRPDRVPNQPQHF	TGTGCCAGCAGACCGGACAGGGTCCCAAATCAGCCCCAGCATTTT	TRBD1	TRBV6-5	TRBJ1-5	NA
CASSLVDRAKLFF	TGTGCCAGCAGCTTAGTGGACAGGGCCAAACTGTTTTTT	TRBD1	TRBV11-2	TRBJ1-4	NA
CASSSHRGQGQDGYTF	TGTGCCAGCAGTTCCCACCGGGGACAGGGTCAGGATGGCTACACCTTC	TRBD1	TRBV27	TRBJ1-2	NA
CAWSVGDSTPLHF	TGTGCCTGGAGTGTAGGGGATTCGACACCCCTCCACTTT	NA	TRBV30	TRBJ1-6	NA
CASSLERPPRRHIQYF	TGTGCCAGCAGCTTAGAGAGACCCCCGAGGAGGCACATTCAGTACTTC	NA	TRBV7-8	TRBJ2-4	few
CASSLDGQGALEQYF	TGTGCCAGCAGCTTAGATGGACAGGGGGCCCTCGAGCAGTACTTC	TRBD1	TRBV13	TRBJ2-7	NA
CASSSGHGMNTEAFF	TGCGCCAGCAGCTCCGGTCACGGGATGAACACTGAAGCTTTCTTT	NA	TRBV5-1	TRBJ1-1	NA
CASSFGPGPNYEQYF	TGTGCCAGCAGCTTTGGCCCGGGTCCCAACTACGAGCAGTACTTC	NA	TRBV28	TRBJ2-7	NA
CASRLGHTPYEQYF	TGTGCCAGCAGGTTAGGCCATACCCCCTACGAGCAGTACTTC	NA	TRBV28	TRBJ2-7	NA
CASGQASTDTQYF	TGTGCCAGCGGACAGGCAAGCACAGATACGCAGTATTTT	TRBD1	TRBV19	TRBJ2-3	NA
CASSPIESTEAFF	TGTGCCAGCAGCCCTATCGAGAGCACTGAAGCTTTCTTT	NA	TRBV7-9	TRBJ1-1	once
CASSYSRDRGEQYF	TGTGCCAGCAGCTACAGCCGGGACAGGGGCGAGCAGTACTTC	TRBD1	TRBV7-9	TRBJ2-7	NA
CASSFSVYEQYF	TGTGCCAGCAGTTTCAGCGTCTACGAGCAGTACTTC	NA	TRBV28	TRBJ2-7	NA
CASSPGPSSYEQYF	TGTGCCAGCAGCCCCGGTCCTAGCTCCTACGAGCAGTACTTC	NA	TRBV27	TRBJ2-7	once
CASSRDRESGYTF	TGCGCCAGCAGCCGGGACAGGGAAAGCGGCTACACCTTC	TRBD1	TRBV10-1	TRBJ1-2	NA
CATRDSNGDTQYF	TGTGCCACCAGGGATAGCAACGGAGATACGCAGTATTTT	NA	TRBV24-1	TRBJ2-3	NA
CASSMGQSHNSPLHF	TGTGCCAGTAGTATGGGACAGTCACATAATTCACCCCTCCACTTT	TRBD1	TRBV19	TRBJ1-6	NA
CASSLRLGAGYTF	TGTGCCAGCAGTTTGCGTTTGGGGGCTGGCTACACCTTC	NA	TRBV12-3/TRBV12-4	TRBJ1-2	NA
CASSDSFLQGGRADTQYF	TGTGCCAGCAGTGACTCTTTCCTCCAGGGCGGGAGAGCAGATACGCAGTATTTT	TRBD2	TRBV6-4	TRBJ2-3	NA
CATSREARILTEAFF	TGTGCCACCAGCAGAGAGGCCAGGATCCTTACTGAAGCTTTCTTT	NA	TRBV15	TRBJ1-1	NA
CASFPRDSPYEQYF	TGTGCCAGCTTTCCCCGGGACAGCCCCTACGAGCAGTACTTC	TRBD1	TRBV6-5	TRBJ2-7	NA
CASSGGTGGSYEQYF	TGTGCCAGCAGCGGAGGGACAGGGGGCAGCTACGAGCAGTACTTC	TRBD1	TRBV9	TRBJ2-7	NA
CASSQERSGRVYNEQFF	TGTGCCAGCAGCCAAGAACGATCCGGGAGAGTCTACAATGAGCAGTTCTTC	NA	TRBV4-2	TRBJ2-1	NA
CASSQVVDKGQGSTEQFF	TGTGCCAGCAGCCAAGTCGTGGACAAGGGACAGGGGTCTACTGAGCAGTTCTTC	TRBD1	TRBV3-1/TRBV3-2	TRBJ2-1	NA
CASSQGMDLGGSEQYF	TGCGCCAGCAGCCAAGGTATGGACCTCGGGGGTTCCGAGCAGTACTTC	NA	TRBV4-3	TRBJ2-7	NA
CASSLGTGKNSEAFF	TGTGCCAGCAGCCTTGGGACAGGGAAGAATTCTGAAGCTTTCTTT	TRBD1	TRBV9	TRBJ1-1	NA
CASSATGVGNTIYF	TGTGCCAGTAGCGCGACAGGGGTCGGAAACACCATATATTTT	TRBD1	TRBV19	TRBJ1-3	NA
CASSFTGTGHEQYF	TGTGCCAGCAGCTTCACCGGGACAGGACACGAGCAGTACTTC	TRBD1	TRBV7-9	TRBJ2-7	NA
CASSPDLSSGRAGNEQFF	TGTGCCAGCAGCCCCGACCTAAGTAGCGGGAGGGCCGGGAATGAGCAGTTCTTC	TRBD2	TRBV27	TRBJ2-1	NA
CASSFQQPRNIQYF	TGTGCCAGCAGCTTTCAACAACCAAGAAACATTCAGTACTTC	NA	TRBV7-9	TRBJ2-4	NA